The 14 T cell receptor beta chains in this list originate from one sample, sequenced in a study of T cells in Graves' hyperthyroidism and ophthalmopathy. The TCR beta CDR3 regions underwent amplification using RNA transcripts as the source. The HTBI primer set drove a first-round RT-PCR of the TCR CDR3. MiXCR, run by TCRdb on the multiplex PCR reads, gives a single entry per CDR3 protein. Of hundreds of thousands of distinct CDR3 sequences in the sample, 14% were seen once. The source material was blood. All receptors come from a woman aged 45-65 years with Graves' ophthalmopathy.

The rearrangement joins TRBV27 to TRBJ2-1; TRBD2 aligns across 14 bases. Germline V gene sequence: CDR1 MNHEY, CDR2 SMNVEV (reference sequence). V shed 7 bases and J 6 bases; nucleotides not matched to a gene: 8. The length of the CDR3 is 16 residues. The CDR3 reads CASTRPGLAGVNEQFF. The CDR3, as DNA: TGTGCCAGCACCCGACCGGGACTAGCGGGAGTCAATGAGCAGTTCTTC.

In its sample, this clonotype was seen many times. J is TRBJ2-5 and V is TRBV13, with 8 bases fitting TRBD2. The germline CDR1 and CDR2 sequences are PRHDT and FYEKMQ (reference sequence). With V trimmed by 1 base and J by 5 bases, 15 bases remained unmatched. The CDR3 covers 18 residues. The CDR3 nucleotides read TGTGCCAGCAGCTTAGTGGGATCGAGCGGGAGAGGACGTGAGACCCAGTACTTC. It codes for CASSLVGSSGRGRETQYF.

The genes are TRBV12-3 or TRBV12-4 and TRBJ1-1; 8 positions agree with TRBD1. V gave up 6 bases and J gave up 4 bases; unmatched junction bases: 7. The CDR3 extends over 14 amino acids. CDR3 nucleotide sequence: TGTGCCAGCAGGAACAGGGGGGATGTCACTGAAGCTTTCTTT. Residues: CASRNRGDVTEAFF.

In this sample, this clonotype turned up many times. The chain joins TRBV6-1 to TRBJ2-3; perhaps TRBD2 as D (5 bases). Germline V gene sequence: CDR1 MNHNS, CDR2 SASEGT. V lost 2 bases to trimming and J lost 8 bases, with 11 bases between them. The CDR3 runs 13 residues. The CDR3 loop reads CASSETRVATQYF. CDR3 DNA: TGTGCCAGCAGTGAAACTAGGGTTGCTACGCAGTATTTT.

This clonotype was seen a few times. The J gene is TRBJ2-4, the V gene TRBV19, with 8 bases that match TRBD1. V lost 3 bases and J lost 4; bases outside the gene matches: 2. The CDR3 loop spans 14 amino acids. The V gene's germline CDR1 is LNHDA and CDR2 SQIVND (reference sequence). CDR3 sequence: CASSIQGAKNIQYF. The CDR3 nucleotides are TGTGCCAGTAGTATCCAGGGGGCGAAAAACATTCAGTACTTC.

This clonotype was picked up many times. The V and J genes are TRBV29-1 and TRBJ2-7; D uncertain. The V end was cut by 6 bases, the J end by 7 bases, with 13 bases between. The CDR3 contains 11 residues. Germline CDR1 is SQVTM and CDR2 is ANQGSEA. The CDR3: CSVSVTMEQYF. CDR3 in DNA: TGCAGCGTCAGCGTTACTATGGAGCAGTACTTC.

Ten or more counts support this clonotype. For the CDR3, the DNA is TGCAGTGCTAGAGATCTGCAGGGCCAGCCCCAGCATTTT. Protein product: CSARDLQGQPQHF. J is TRBJ1-5 and V is TRBV20-1, with D perhaps matching TRBD1 (5 bases). Germline V CDR1 and CDR2: DFQATT, SNEGSKA (reference sequence). CDR3 length: 13 residues. Trimming took 0 bases from V and 7 from J, leaving 10 bases between them.

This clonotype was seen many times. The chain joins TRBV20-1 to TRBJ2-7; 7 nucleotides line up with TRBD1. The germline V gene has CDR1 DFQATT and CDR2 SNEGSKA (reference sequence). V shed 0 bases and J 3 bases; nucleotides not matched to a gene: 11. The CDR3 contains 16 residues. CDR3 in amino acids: CSARDLWETGDYEQYF. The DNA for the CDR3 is TGCAGTGCTAGAGATCTCTGGGAAACAGGGGACTACGAGCAGTACTTC.

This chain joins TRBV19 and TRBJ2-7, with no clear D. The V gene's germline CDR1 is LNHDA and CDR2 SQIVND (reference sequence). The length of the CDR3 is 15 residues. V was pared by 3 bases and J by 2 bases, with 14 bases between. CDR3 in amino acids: CASSITPAEPYEQYF. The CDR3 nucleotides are TGTGCCAGTAGTATTACCCCTGCGGAACCCTACGAGCAGTACTTC.

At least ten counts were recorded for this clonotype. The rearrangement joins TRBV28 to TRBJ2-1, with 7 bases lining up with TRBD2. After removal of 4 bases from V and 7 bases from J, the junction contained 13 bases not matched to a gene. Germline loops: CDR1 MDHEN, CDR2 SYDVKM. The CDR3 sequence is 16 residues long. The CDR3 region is CASSSPSAGVMNEQFF. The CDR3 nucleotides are TGTGCCAGCAGTTCCCCCTCGGCGGGAGTAATGAATGAGCAGTTCTTC.

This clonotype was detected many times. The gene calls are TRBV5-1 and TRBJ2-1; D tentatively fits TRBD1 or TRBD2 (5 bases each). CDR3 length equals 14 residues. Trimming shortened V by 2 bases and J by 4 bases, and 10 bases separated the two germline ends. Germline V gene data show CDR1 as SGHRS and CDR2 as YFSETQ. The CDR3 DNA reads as TGCGCCAGCAGCTTCCGGGACCCTTACAATGAGCAGTTCTTC. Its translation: CASSFRDPYNEQFF.

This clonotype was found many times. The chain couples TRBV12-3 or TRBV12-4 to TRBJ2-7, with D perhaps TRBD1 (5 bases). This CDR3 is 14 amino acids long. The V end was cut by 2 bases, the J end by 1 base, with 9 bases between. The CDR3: CASSLRGRSYEQYF. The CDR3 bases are TGTGCCAGCAGTTTAAGGGGCAGGTCCTACGAGCAGTACTTC.

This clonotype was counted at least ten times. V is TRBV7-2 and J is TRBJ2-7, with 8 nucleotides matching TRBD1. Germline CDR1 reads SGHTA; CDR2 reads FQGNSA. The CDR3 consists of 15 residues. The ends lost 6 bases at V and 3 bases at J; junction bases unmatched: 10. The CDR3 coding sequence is TGTGCCAGCAGATTACGACAGGGGAATATCTACGAGCAGTACTTC. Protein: CASRLRQGNIYEQYF.

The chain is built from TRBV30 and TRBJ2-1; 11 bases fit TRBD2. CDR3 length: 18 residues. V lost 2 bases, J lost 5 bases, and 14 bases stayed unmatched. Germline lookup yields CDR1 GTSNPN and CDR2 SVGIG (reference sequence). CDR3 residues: CAWSRNRALAGGNNEQFF. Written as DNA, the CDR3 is TGTGCCTGGAGTAGGAACAGGGCTCTAGCGGGAGGAAACAATGAGCAGTTCTTC.